Below are 24 T cell receptor beta chains sequenced from a single sample in a study of control samples from healthy donors and cancer patients. The assay was immunoSEQ multiplex PCR, and TCRdb's table has in-frame clones only and misses some. Counted here are some 120,000 clones, roughly 92% occurring once; the ten biggest clones make up over 0.5%. Material: PBMCs. The receptors were sampled from a man of 80 years or more with head and neck cancer.

This chain connects TRBV27 to TRBJ2-5, with a tentative D call TRBD2 (7 bases). V gave up 0 bases and J gave up 4 bases, with 12 bases separating them. CDR1 is MNHEY and CDR2 is SMNVEV in the germline V gene (reference sequence). The CDR3 runs 15 residues. CDR3 in amino acids: CASSLSGGLGETQYF. The CDR3 DNA reads as TGTGCCAGCAGTTTATCGGGGGGGCTAGGAGAGACCCAGTACTTC.

This chain uses TRBV30 with TRBJ1-4; 7 positions match TRBD1. The CDR3 totals 13 residues. CDR1 is GTSNPN, CDR2 SVGIG, per germline (reference sequence). Unmatched junction bases numbered 5, after V lost 3 bases and J lost 7 bases. CDR3 amino acids: CAWSQGDTEKLFF. The CDR3 DNA sequence: TGTGCCTGGAGCCAGGGGGACACTGAAAAACTGTTTTTT.

The V gene is TRBV2, the J gene TRBJ2-1; 14 bases map to TRBD2. Germline CDR1 reads SNHLY; CDR2 reads FYNNEI. This CDR3 is 16 amino acids long. The J segment lost 8 bases and the V segment lost 6 bases, leaving 9 bases of the junction unmatched. This CDR3 is CASRFGTSGRGHEQFF. In DNA form, the CDR3 reads TGTGCCAGCAGATTCGGGACTAGCGGGAGAGGGCATGAGCAGTTCTTC.

This clone came up a few times. Distinct nucleotide sequences in the sample also encode this CDR3. The chain combines TRBV30 with TRBJ1-6; D not certain. Germline V lookup: CDR1 GTSNPN, CDR2 SVGIG (reference sequence). This CDR3 has 12 residues. V was cut by 3 bases and J by 10 bases, with 10 bases left in between. The CDR3 spells CAWSRGGSPLHF. Written as DNA, the CDR3 is TGTGCCTGGAGCCGTGGCGGGTCACCCCTCCACTTT.

This sequence joins TRBV9 and TRBJ2-1, with TRBD2 as a possible D gene (5 bases). Germline lookup yields CDR1 SGDLS and CDR2 YYNGEE. The CDR3 is 16 residues long. Between the trimmed V and J ends, which lost 4 bases and 1 base, there was a span of 15 bases. The chain's CDR3 is CASSLLSLESYNEQFF. In nucleotides, the CDR3 is TGTGCCAGCAGCCTTTTATCACTAGAGTCCTACAATGAGCAGTTCTTC.

This chain links TRBV9 with TRBJ2-5; 11 bases map to TRBD2. Germline-derived CDR1 and CDR2 are SGDLS and YYNGEE. The V and J ends lost 3 bases and 5 bases, in that order; junction bases with no gene match: 9. CDR3 length equals 16 residues. Here the CDR3 DNA reads TGTGCCAGCAGCGGCGGTAGCGGGGGGGCCGGGGAGACCCAGTACTTC. Protein product: CASSGGSGGAGETQYF.

This clone came up once. The chain joins TRBV18 to TRBJ2-3; D not certain. V was clipped by 3 bases and J by 5 bases, with 6 bases between them. CDR1 and CDR2 (germline): KGHSH, LQKENI. The length of the CDR3 is 12 residues. CDR3 in amino acids: CASSPSRDTQYF. The CDR3, as DNA: TGTGCCAGCTCACCGTCGAGAGATACGCAGTATTTT.

The rearrangement uses TRBV7-2 and TRBJ2-1; 7 positions match TRBD2. CDR3 length: 17 residues. After removal of 5 bases from V and 7 bases from J, the junction contained 17 bases not matched to a gene. Germline V gives CDR1 SGHTA, CDR2 FQGNSA. CDR3 nucleotides: TGTGCCAGCAGCCCCCGCCCCCCGGGACTACCGACGAATGAGCAGTTCTTC. It encodes CASSPRPPGLPTNEQFF.

V usage is TRBV5-1 and J usage is TRBJ1-6, with 10 bases aligning to TRBD1. Germline assignment: CDR1 SGHRS and CDR2 YFSETQ. The CDR3 is 20 residues long. V lost 4 bases to trimming and J lost 0 bases; unmatched junction nucleotides: 13. CDR3 sequence reads: CASSPQLRTGGFSYNSPLHF. CDR3 DNA: TGCGCCAGCAGCCCTCAACTTCGGACAGGGGGTTTCTCCTATAATTCACCCCTCCACTTT.

The rearrangement joins TRBV10-3 to TRBJ2-2, with unresolved D. The V end was cut by 2 bases, the J end by 5 bases, with 6 bases between. This CDR3 is built from 13 residues. Germline V gene data show CDR1 as ENHRY and CDR2 as SYGVKD. CDR3 nucleotide sequence: TGTGCCATCAGTGAGACGCAAACCGGGGAGCTGTTTTTT. It encodes CAISETQTGELFF.

The chain carries TRBV6-5 and TRBJ2-7; TRBD1 is a possible D gene (6 bases). The CDR3 totals 14 residues. V lost 5 bases to trimming and J lost 5 bases, with 16 bases between them. CDR1 and CDR2 from the germline V gene are MNHEY and SVGAGI. The CDR3 DNA is TGTGCCAGCAGTCGGCAGGGGCCGCCCCACGAGCAGTACTTC. Protein sequence: CASSRQGPPHEQYF.

The V and J genes are TRBV30 and TRBJ2-2; the D gene is possibly TRBD2 (5 bases). Germline V CDR1 and CDR2: GTSNPN, SVGIG (reference sequence). The CDR3 spans 16 residues. Trimming left V 3 bases short and J 4 bases short, with 18 bases between. CDR3: CAWSATHRRSTGELFF. In nucleotides, the CDR3 is TGTGCCTGGAGCGCAACTCATAGGAGGAGCACCGGGGAGCTGTTTTTT.

V gene TRBV2 combines with J gene TRBJ1-2; D remains unclear. The V end lost 4 bases, the J end lost 8 bases, and 17 bases lay between the germline ends. The CDR3 extends over 14 amino acids. Germline V CDR1 and CDR2: SNHLY, FYNNEI. The CDR3 is CASSVRESVGGYTF. In nucleotides, the CDR3 is TGTGCCAGCAGTGTTCGGGAATCTGTGGGGGGCTACACCTTC.

The genes are TRBV7-2 and TRBJ1-2, with D possibly TRBD1 on 5 matching bases. The V end lost 0 bases, the J end lost 7 bases, and 6 bases lay between the germline ends. From germline, CDR1 is SGHTA and CDR2 FQGNSA. The CDR3 is 12 residues long. The CDR3 here is CASSLAGVGYTF. The DNA for the CDR3 is TGTGCCAGCAGCTTAGCGGGGGTTGGCTACACCTTC.

The chain employs TRBV5-4 and TRBJ2-5, with TRBD1 matching 7 bases. V lost 3 bases and J lost 3; bases outside the gene matches: 5. The CDR3 is made up of 14 amino acids. CDR1 is SGHNT and CDR2 is YYREEE in the germline V gene (reference sequence). Written as DNA, the CDR3 is TGTGCCAGCAGCTCGGGACAGATAGAAGAGACCCAGTACTTC. Its translation: CASSSGQIEETQYF.

The rearrangement uses TRBV7-8 and TRBJ1-2; 11 bases agree with TRBD1. V lost 5 bases, J lost 4 bases, and 3 bases stayed unmatched. This CDR3 contains 14 residues. The germline V gene has CDR1 SGHVS and CDR2 FQNEAQ. Written as DNA, the CDR3 is TGTGCCAGCAGCCCTGGGACAGGGGGCTATGGCTACACCTTC. It yields the protein CASSPGTGGYGYTF.

This sequence joins TRBV5-6 and TRBJ1-1, with D possibly TRBD1 on 5 matching bases. The CDR3 totals 15 residues. Germline-derived CDR1 and CDR2 are SGHDT and YYEEEE. V lost 6 bases and J lost 6, with 21 bases in between. CDR3 DNA sequence: TGTGCCAGCACCTTTCGCGCCGCAGGGAGGCCTGAAGCTTTCTTT. As protein: CASTFRAAGRPEAFF.

This clone was seen once. The chain is built from TRBV27 and TRBJ1-1, with D hard to call. The ends were cut back, 4 bases at V and 0 bases at J, with 9 bases in the middle. Germline V gene sequence: CDR1 MNHEY, CDR2 SMNVEV (reference sequence). This CDR3 contains 14 residues. The CDR3 sequence is CASSSSILNTEAFF. The CDR3 nucleotides are TGTGCCAGCAGTTCCTCGATCTTGAACACTGAAGCTTTCTTT.

This sequence joins TRBV10-3 and TRBJ2-6, with D perhaps TRBD1 or TRBD2 (5 bases each). The CDR3 is 16 residues long. Germline CDR1 is ENHRY and CDR2 is SYGVKD. Trimming left V 4 bases short and J 1 base short, with 11 bases between. The CDR3 here is CAISALWGSGANVLTF. Written as DNA, the CDR3 is TGTGCCATCAGTGCCCTTTGGGGGTCTGGGGCCAACGTCCTGACTTTC.

The chain is built from TRBV5-8 and TRBJ2-5, with 7 bases that match TRBD1. This CDR3 is 15 amino acids long. CDR1 is SGHTS, CDR2 YDEGEE, per germline. V gave up 3 bases and J gave up 4 bases; unmatched junction bases: 9. The CDR3 loop reads CASSSRTGGRETQYF. In DNA form, the CDR3 reads TGTGCCAGCAGCTCAAGGACAGGTGGGCGAGAGACCCAGTACTTC. Drawing the rest from reference TRBV5-8 and TRBJ2-5, the complete variable domain is EAGVTQSPTHLIKTRGQQATLRCSPISGHTSVYWYQQALGLGLQFLLWYDEGEERNRGNFPPRFSGRQFPNYSSELNVNALELEDSALYLCASSSRTGGRETQYFGPGTRLLVL.

The chain recombines TRBV9 with TRBJ2-4, with 12 bases that match TRBD1. The J segment lost 5 bases and the V segment lost 0 bases, leaving 3 bases of the junction unmatched. The CDR3 spans 16 residues. Germline V gene lookup returns CDR1 SGDLS and CDR2 YYNGEE. As DNA, the CDR3 is TGTGCCAGCAGCGTAGGGGGACAGGGGGCCCAAAACATTCAGTACTTC. It codes for CASSVGGQGAQNIQYF.

The chain is built from TRBV6-6 and TRBJ2-5; TRBD1 matches at 11 bases. This CDR3 is built from 15 residues. V gave up 10 bases and J gave up 3 bases; unmatched junction bases: 10. CDR1 MNHNY and CDR2 SVGAGI come from the germline V gene (reference sequence). This CDR3 is CATADPGQGEETQYF. For the CDR3, the DNA is TGTGCCACCGCCGATCCGGGACAGGGGGAAGAGACCCAGTACTTC.

This clone was detected only a few times. The chain is built from TRBV10-1 and TRBJ1-4; 9 bases are shared with TRBD1. The CDR3 runs 13 residues. Germline V gene sequence: CDR1 WNHNN, CDR2 SYGVQD (reference sequence). The V gene end was trimmed by 8 bases and the J gene end by 8 bases; junction bases not matched to a gene: 6. Written as DNA, the CDR3 is TGCGCCAGCCGGACAGGGGAGTGCGAAAAACTGTTTTTT. This gives the protein CASRTGECEKLFF.

The chain uses TRBV7-2 and TRBJ1-2, with no clear D. The germline V gene encodes CDR1 SGHTA and CDR2 FQGNSA. This CDR3 region has 14 residues. V was pared by 1 base and J by 7 bases, with 13 bases between. CDR3 sequence: CASSLGVRISGYTF. Here the CDR3 DNA reads TGTGCCAGCAGCTTAGGGGTCCGGATAAGTGGCTACACCTTC. Drawing the rest from reference TRBV7-2 and TRBJ1-2, the complete variable domain is GAGVSQSPSNKVTEKGKDVELRCDPISGHTALYWYRQSLGQGLEFLIYFQGNSAPDKSGLPSDRFSAERTGGSVSTLTIQRTQQEDSAVYLCASSLGVRISGYTFGSGTRLTVV.